The 11 T cell receptor beta chains presented below share a single source sample, sequenced in a study of T cell responses to AZD1222 COVID-19 vaccine (dated by TCRdb to 2020 to 2022). The sample's time point label, decoded: baseline before first vaccination. Libraries were constructed by the immunoSEQ multiplex PCR assay. TCRdb took over this immuneACCESS table, retaining in-frame rearrangements with V and J assigned. Such tables are incomplete; in checked studies, under half of the missing clones stem from an unresolved V gene, and the remainder is unexplained. Across this sample there are more than 150,000 clones, with 75% to 90% seen only once. Under 7.5% of the sample rests with the top ten. Sequenced material: peripheral blood, taken on day 0 of AZD1222 vaccination. These receptor sequences come from an adult in good health.

The V call is TRBV3-1 (or the pseudogene TRBV3-2), the J call TRBJ2-3, with 11 bases aligning to TRBD2. The V gene's germline CDR1 is LGHDT and CDR2 YNNKEL (reference sequence). V lost 5 bases to trimming and J lost 3 bases; unmatched junction nucleotides: 4. CDR3 size: 15 residues. The CDR3 sequence is CASSDSGGATDTQYF. The CDR3 DNA reads as TGTGCCAGCAGCGATAGCGGGGGGGCGACAGATACGCAGTATTTT.

V and J are TRBV3-1 (or the pseudogene TRBV3-2) and TRBJ1-2; D gene uncertain. The CDR3 is 15 amino acids. V was trimmed by 3 bases and J by 2 bases, leaving 13 bases between them. From germline, CDR1 is LGHDT and CDR2 YNNKEL (reference sequence). The CDR3 reads CASSQFVDTNYGYTF. CDR3 nucleotide sequence: TGTGCCAGCAGCCAGTTCGTGGATACCAACTATGGCTACACCTTC.

The chain employs TRBV19 and TRBJ2-1, with TRBD2 identical over 14 bases. CDR1 is LNHDA and CDR2 is SQIVND in the germline V gene (reference sequence). The CDR3 totals 18 residues. V gave up 5 bases and J gave up 9 bases; unmatched junction bases: 15. CDR3 residues: CASSASNTGLAGVLEQFF. DNA for the CDR3: TGTGCCAGTAGTGCCTCCAACACGGGACTAGCGGGGGTTCTTGAGCAGTTCTTC.

This rearrangement joins TRBV2 to TRBJ2-7, with TRBD1 matching over 10 bases. The V gene end was trimmed by 8 bases and the J gene end by 3 bases; junction bases not matched to a gene: 4. The CDR3 totals 13 residues. Germline V gene sequence: CDR1 SNHLY, CDR2 FYNNEI. CDR3 nucleotide sequence: TGTGCCAGCCGCGGGACAGGGGTCTACGAGCAGTACTTC. Residues: CASRGTGVYEQYF.

J is TRBJ1-4 and V is TRBV5-1, with D tentatively TRBD1 (6 bases). This CDR3 region has 15 residues. Germline CDR1 SGHRS, CDR2 YFSETQ. Deletions cut 4 bases from V and 7 bases from J, with 17 bases between. CDR3 sequence (DNA): TGCGCCAGCAGCCCGGGGGGCAGCAGGGGTGAAAAACTGTTTTTT. It yields the protein CASSPGGSRGEKLFF. Full variable domain (outside the CDR3, taken from reference TRBV5-1 and TRBJ1-4): KAGVTQTPRYLIKTRGQQVTLSCSPISGHRSVSWYQQTPGQGLQFLFEYFSETQRNKGNFPGRFSGRQFSNSRSEMNVSTLELGDSALYLCASSPGGSRGEKLFFGSGTQLSVL.

The J gene is TRBJ2-7, the V gene TRBV7-9; D is perhaps TRBD2 (5 bases). This CDR3 has 15 residues. Trimming pared 7 bases from V and 4 bases from J, leaving 20 bases between. Looked up from germline, CDR1 is SEHNR and CDR2 is FQNEAQ (reference sequence). The CDR3 nucleotides are TGTGCCAGCACCCCAATGGACTCTTCACGTTACGAGCAGTACTTC. Its protein is CASTPMDSSRYEQYF.

V usage is TRBV6-6 and J usage is TRBJ2-3; D possibly uses TRBD1 or TRBD2 (6 bases each). Germline V gene lookup returns CDR1 MNHNY and CDR2 SVGAGI (reference sequence). CDR3 length: 16 amino acids. The germline V and J ends were trimmed by 6 bases and 0 bases, with 16 bases remaining between them. The CDR3, as DNA: TGTGCCAGCAGCCACGCCGGGGGCAGGAGCACAGATACGCAGTATTTT. Its translation is CASSHAGGRSTDTQYF.

The chain uses TRBV7-2 and TRBJ1-1; the match to TRBD1 covers 7 bases. CDR1 and CDR2 from the germline V gene are SGHTA and FQGNSA. CDR3 length equals 15 residues. Unmatched junction bases numbered 14, after V lost 7 bases and J lost 6 bases. The CDR3 protein is CASILTVGRGAEAFF. Written as DNA, the CDR3 is TGTGCCAGCATCTTGACGGTGGGCAGGGGGGCTGAAGCTTTCTTT.

The V call is TRBV18, the J call TRBJ2-1; D is unresolved. V lost 6 bases and J 0 bases, leaving 12 bases between the germline ends. CDR1 and CDR2 from the germline V gene are KGHSH and LQKENI. The CDR3 spans 15 residues. CDR3 bases: TGTGCCAGCTCCCCTCCCTGGAGCTCCTACAATGAGCAGTTCTTC. Its translation: CASSPPWSSYNEQFF.

This sequence joins TRBV3-1 (or the pseudogene TRBV3-2) and TRBJ2-1, with a possible D match to TRBD2 (7 bases). The CDR3 runs 17 residues. The V end lost 4 bases, the J end lost 1 base, and 17 bases lay between the germline ends. Germline-derived CDR1 and CDR2 are LGHDT and YNNKEL (reference sequence). DNA of the CDR3: TGTGCCAGCAGCCCCCAAGGGGGGAGGGCGTCCTACAATGAGCAGTTCTTC. Its protein product is CASSPQGGRASYNEQFF.

This chain connects TRBV18 to TRBJ1-1; 9 positions match TRBD1. This CDR3 region has 13 residues. With 3 bases clipped from V and 8 bases from J, the junction kept 4 bases outside the gene matches. The V gene's germline CDR1 is KGHSH and CDR2 LQKENI. The DNA of the CDR3 is TGTGCCAGCTCACCGGCGGACAGGGGAGAAGCTTTCTTT. This translates into CASSPADRGEAFF. The variable domain in full, with the rest retrieved from reference TRBV18 and TRBJ1-1, is NAGVMQNPRHLVRRRGQEARLRCSPMKGHSHVYWYRQLPEEGLKFMVYLQKENIIDESGMPKERFSAEFPKEGPSILRIQQVVRGDSAAYFCASSPADRGEAFFGQGTRLTVV.